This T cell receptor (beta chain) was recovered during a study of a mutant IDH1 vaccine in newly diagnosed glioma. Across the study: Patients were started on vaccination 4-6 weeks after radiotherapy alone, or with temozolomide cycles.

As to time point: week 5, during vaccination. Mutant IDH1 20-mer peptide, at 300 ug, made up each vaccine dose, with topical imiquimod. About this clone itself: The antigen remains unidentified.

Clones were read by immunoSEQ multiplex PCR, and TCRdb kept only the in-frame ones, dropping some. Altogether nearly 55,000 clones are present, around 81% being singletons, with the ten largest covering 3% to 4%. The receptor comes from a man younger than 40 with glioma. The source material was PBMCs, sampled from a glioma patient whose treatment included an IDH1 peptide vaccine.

CDR3 protein: CASSGDMNTEAFF. CDR3 nucleotide sequence: TGTGCCAGCAGTGGAGACATGAACACTGAAGCTTTCTTT. This sequence joins TRBV2 and TRBJ1-1; D uncertain. Germline-derived CDR1 and CDR2 are SNHLY and FYNNEI. V was pared by 4 bases and J by 0 bases, with 6 bases between. This CDR3 contains 13 residues.